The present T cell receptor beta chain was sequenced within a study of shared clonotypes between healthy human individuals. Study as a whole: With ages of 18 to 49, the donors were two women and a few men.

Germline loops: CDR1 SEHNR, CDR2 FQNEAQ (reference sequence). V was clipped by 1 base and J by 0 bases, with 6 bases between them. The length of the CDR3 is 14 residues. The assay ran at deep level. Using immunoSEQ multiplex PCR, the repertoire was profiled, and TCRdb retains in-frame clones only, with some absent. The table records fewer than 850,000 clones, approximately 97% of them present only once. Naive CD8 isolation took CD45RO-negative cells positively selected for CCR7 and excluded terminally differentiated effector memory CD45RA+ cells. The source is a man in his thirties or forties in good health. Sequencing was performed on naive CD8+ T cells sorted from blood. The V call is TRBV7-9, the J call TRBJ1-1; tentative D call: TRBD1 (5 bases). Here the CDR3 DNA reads TGTGCCAGCAGCTTAGTGACAGTGAACACTGAAGCTTTCTTT. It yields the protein CASSLVTVNTEAFF.